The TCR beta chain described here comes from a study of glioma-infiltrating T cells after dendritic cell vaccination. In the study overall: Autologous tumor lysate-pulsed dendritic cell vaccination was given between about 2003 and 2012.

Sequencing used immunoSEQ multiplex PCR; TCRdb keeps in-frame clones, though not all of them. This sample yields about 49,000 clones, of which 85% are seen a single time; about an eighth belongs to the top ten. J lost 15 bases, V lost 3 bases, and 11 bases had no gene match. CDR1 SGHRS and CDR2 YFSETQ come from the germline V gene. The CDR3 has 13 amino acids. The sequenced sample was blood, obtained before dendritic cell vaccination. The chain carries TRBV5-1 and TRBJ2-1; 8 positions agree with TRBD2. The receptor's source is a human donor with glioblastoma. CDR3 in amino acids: CASSSGSGGKVFF. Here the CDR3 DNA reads TGCGCCAGCAGCTCTGGAAGCGGGGGTAAGGTGTTCTTC.